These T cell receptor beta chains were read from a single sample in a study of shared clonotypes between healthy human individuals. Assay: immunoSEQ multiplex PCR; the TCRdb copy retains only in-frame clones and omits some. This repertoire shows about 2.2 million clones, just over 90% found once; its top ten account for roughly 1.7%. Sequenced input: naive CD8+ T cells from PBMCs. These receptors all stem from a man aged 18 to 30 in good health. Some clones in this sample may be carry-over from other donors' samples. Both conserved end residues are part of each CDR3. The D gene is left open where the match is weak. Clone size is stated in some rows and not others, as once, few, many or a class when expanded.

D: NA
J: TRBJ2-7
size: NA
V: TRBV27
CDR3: CASSHRVNGYEQYF
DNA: TGTGCCAGCAGTCACAGGGTTAACGGCTACGAGCAGTACTTC

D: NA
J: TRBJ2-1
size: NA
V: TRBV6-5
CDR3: CASTQRNSFYDEQFF
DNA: TGTGCCAGCACTCAGCGGAACAGCTTTTACGATGAGCAGTTCTTC

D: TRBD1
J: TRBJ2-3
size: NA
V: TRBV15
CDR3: CATSRGDRATDTQYF
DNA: TGTGCCACCAGCAGAGGGGACAGGGCCACAGATACGCAGTATTTT

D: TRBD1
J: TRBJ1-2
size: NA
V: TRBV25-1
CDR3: CASSAGTGDGYTF
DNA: TGTGCCAGCAGCGCCGGGACAGGGGATGGCTACACCTTC

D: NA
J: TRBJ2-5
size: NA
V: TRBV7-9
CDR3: CASSLGRPGEPQYF
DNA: TGTGCCAGCAGCTTAGGCCGGCCTGGTGAGCCCCAGTACTTC

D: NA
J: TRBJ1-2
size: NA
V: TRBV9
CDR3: CASSRYRSLDGYTF
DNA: TGTGCCAGCAGCAGATACAGGAGTTTGGATGGCTACACCTTC

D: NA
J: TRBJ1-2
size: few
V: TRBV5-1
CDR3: CASSHGQRTNYGYTF
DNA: TGCGCCAGCAGCCATGGACAGCGGACTAACTATGGCTACACCTTC

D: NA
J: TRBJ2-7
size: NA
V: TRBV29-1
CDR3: CSVVGQFREQYF
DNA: TGCAGCGTTGTGGGGCAGTTCCGCGAGCAGTACTTC

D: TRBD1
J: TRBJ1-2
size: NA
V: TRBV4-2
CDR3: CASSQNRGIYGYTF
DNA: TGTGCCAGCAGCCAAAACAGGGGTATCTATGGCTACACCTTC

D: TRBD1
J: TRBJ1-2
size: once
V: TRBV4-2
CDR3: CASSQGAQGVADGYTF
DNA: TGTGCCAGCAGCCAAGGGGCACAGGGGGTAGCCGATGGCTACACCTTC

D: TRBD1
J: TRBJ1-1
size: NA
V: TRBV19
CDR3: CASSFGTAGNTEAFF
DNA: TGTGCCAGTAGTTTCGGGACAGCGGGGAACACTGAAGCTTTCTTT

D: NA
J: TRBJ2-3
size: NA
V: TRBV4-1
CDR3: CASSQKPRADTQYF
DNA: TGCGCCAGCAGCCAAAAGCCGAGGGCAGATACGCAGTATTTT

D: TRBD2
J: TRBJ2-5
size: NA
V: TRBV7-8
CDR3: CASSLGGREWETQYF
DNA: TGTGCCAGCAGCTTAGGAGGGCGGGAGTGGGAGACCCAGTACTTC

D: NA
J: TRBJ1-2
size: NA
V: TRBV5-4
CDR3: CASSLRITDSKHYGYTF
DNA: TGTGCCAGCAGCTTGAGGATCACGGACAGCAAACACTATGGCTACACCTTC

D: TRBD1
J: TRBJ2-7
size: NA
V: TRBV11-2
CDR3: CASSPGTGRSYEQYF
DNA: TGTGCCAGCAGCCCGGGGACAGGGAGATCCTACGAGCAGTACTTC

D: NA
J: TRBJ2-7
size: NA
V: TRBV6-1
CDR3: CASSVLYEQYF
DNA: TGTGCCAGCAGTGTCCTCTACGAGCAGTACTTC

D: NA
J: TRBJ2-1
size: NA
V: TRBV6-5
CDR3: CASSYSDTGVYNEQFF
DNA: TGTGCCAGCAGTTACTCGGATACGGGAGTATACAATGAGCAGTTCTTC

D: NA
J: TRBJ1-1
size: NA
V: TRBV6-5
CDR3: CASSSGPEAFF
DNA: TGTGCCAGCAGTAGTGGACCAGAAGCTTTCTTT

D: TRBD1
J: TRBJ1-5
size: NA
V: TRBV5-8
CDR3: CASSLVRQGVQPQHF
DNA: TGTGCCAGCAGCTTGGTGAGACAGGGCGTACAGCCCCAGCATTTT

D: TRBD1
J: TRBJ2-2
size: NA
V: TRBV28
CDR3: CASSTQGDDGELFF
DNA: TGTGCCAGCAGTACGCAGGGGGACGACGGGGAGCTGTTTTTT

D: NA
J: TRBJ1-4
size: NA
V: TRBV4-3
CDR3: CASSQGSGRNEKLFF
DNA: TGCGCCAGCAGCCAAGGTTCGGGGCGGAACGAAAAACTGTTTTTT

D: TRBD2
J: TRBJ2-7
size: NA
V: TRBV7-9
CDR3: CASSSPLLAGGGNEQYF
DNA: TGTGCCAGCAGCTCCCCATTACTAGCGGGAGGAGGTAACGAGCAGTACTTC

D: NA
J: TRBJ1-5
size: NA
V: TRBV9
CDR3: CASSVSGVSNQPQHF
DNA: TGTGCCAGCAGCGTAAGCGGTGTTAGCAATCAGCCCCAGCATTTT

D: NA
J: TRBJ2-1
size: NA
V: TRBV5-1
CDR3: CASSLPGTQHNEQFF
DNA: TGCGCCAGCAGCTTGCCCGGGACACAACACAATGAGCAGTTCTTC

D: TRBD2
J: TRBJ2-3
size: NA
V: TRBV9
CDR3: CASSAVGLATDTQYF
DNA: TGTGCCAGCAGCGCCGTCGGACTAGCCACAGATACGCAGTATTTT

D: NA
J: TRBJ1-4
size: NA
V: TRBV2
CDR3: CASSGEDPNEKLFF
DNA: TGTGCCAGCAGTGGGGAAGATCCCAATGAAAAACTGTTTTTT

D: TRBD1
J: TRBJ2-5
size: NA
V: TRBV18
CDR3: CASSGQGALRIETQYF
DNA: TGTGCCAGCTCTGGACAGGGGGCGCTTCGGATAGAGACCCAGTACTTC

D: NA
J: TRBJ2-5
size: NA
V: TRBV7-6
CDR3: CASSLGDRRSETQYF
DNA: TGTGCCAGCAGCTTAGGGGACCGACGTAGCGAGACCCAGTACTTC

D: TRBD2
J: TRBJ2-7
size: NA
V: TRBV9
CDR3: CASSIGASGTYEQYF
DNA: TGTGCCAGCAGCATTGGGGCTAGCGGTACCTACGAGCAGTACTTC

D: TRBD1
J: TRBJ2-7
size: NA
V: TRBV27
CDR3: CASSPYRGAYYEQYF
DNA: TGTGCCAGCAGTCCTTACAGGGGGGCATACTACGAGCAGTACTTC

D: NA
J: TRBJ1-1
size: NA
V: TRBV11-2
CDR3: CASSSGPETEAFF
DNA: TGTGCCAGCAGCTCGGGACCGGAAACTGAAGCTTTCTTT

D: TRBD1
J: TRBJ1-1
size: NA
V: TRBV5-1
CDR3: CASSSPGQGVDWTEAFF
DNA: TGCGCCAGCAGCAGCCCGGGACAGGGGGTGGATTGGACTGAAGCTTTCTTT

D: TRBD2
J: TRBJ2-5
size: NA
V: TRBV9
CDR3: CASSITGLAAAETQYF
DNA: TGTGCCAGCAGCATCACGGGACTAGCGGCAGCAGAGACCCAGTACTTC

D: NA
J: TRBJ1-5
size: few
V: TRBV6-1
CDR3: CASEDGRYNQPQHF
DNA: TGTGCCAGCGAGGACGGTCGTTACAATCAGCCCCAGCATTTT

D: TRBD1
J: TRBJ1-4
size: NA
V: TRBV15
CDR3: CATRTDRATNEKLFF
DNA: TGTGCCACCAGGACTGACAGGGCAACTAATGAAAAACTGTTTTTT

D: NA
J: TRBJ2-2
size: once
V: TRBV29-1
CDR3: CSVEENTGELFF
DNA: TGCAGCGTTGAGGAAAACACCGGGGAGCTGTTTTTT

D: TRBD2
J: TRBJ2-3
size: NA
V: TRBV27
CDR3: CASRRLFPSGRNHTQYF
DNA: TGTGCCAGCCGACGACTTTTTCCTAGCGGGAGAAATCATACGCAGTATTTT

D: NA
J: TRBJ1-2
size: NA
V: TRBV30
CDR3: CAWSDGADYYGYTF
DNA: TGTGCCTGGAGTGATGGTGCAGACTACTATGGCTACACCTTC

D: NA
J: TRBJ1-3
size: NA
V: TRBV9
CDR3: CASSVASSRQGSGNTIYF
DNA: TGTGCCAGCAGCGTAGCTTCTAGTCGGCAGGGGTCTGGAAACACCATATATTTT

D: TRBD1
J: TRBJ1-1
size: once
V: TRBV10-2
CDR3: CASRLGQGEAFF
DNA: TGCGCCAGCAGGCTCGGACAGGGTGAAGCTTTCTTT